This is a list of T cell receptor beta chains from one sample in a study of T-cell memory formation after mild COVID-19. TCRdb redid the calling of the 5' RACE reads with MiXCR, one entry per CDR3 protein. The table shows 400,000 to 450,000 distinct CDR3 sequences, with approximately 18% occurring only once. The sample taken for sequencing was PBMCs or a T cell subset sorted from them (not recorded which). The receptors were gathered from a man between 18 and 35 years old who had mild COVID-19 (a few samples of this study predate the infection). Cell type and time point are not known. The CDR3 runs from the conserved cysteine through the conserved F or W. D genes are given only for firm matches. A row's size may be missing; if present it is once, few, many or a size class.

j_call | v_call | d_call | clone_size | cdr3_length | cdr3_aa | cdr3_nt
TRBJ1-5 | TRBV6-2/TRBV6-3 | - | - | 13 | CASSYQLNQPQHF | TGTGCCAGCAGTTATCAGTTAAATCAGCCCCAGCATTTT
TRBJ2-3 | TRBV7-9 | - | - | 15 | CASTPRLGDTDTQYF | TGTGCCAGCACCCCTCGCCTGGGGGATACAGATACGCAGTATTTT
TRBJ1-6 | TRBV4-3 | - | few | 16 | CASSQEEAGRFSPLHF | TGCGCCAGCAGCCAAGAAGAGGCAGGGAGATTCTCACCCCTCCACTTT
TRBJ2-1 | TRBV7-8 | - | few | 16 | CASSLFSSTQVGEQFF | TGTGCCAGCAGCTTATTTTCTAGCACCCAAGTTGGTGAGCAGTTCTTC
TRBJ1-3 | TRBV6-6 | TRBD1 | - | 16 | CASSLTGTGAPNTIYF | TGTGCCAGCAGTCTAACCGGGACAGGGGCTCCAAACACCATATATTTT
TRBJ1-2 | TRBV5-1 | TRBD1 | few | 14 | CASRASGGGNGYTF | TGCGCCAGCAGGGCTTCAGGGGGCGGCAATGGCTACACCTTC
TRBJ2-5 | TRBV12-3/TRBV12-4 | - | few | 15 | CASSLQQGSLETQYF | TGTGCCAGCAGTTTACAGCAAGGCTCCTTAGAGACCCAGTACTTC
TRBJ2-5 | TRBV7-9 | - | few | 12 | CASTQGREAQYF | TGTGCCAGCACCCAAGGCAGGGAGGCCCAGTACTTC
TRBJ1-1 | TRBV12-3/TRBV12-4 | - | - | 14 | CASSPGHPNTEAFF | TGTGCCAGCAGCCCGGGACACCCAAACACTGAAGCTTTCTTT
TRBJ2-5 | TRBV15 | TRBD2 | many | 13 | CATRLAGEETQYF | TGTGCCACCAGACTAGCGGGGGAAGAGACCCAGTACTTC
TRBJ2-3 | TRBV4-2 | - | - | 14 | CASSQDLPTDTQYF | TGTGCCAGCAGCCAAGATCTCCCCACAGATACGCAGTATTTT
TRBJ2-6 | TRBV7-2 | - | few | 16 | CASSLGGAAGANVLTF | TGTGCCAGCAGCTTGGGGGGCGCGGCTGGGGCCAACGTCCTGACTTTC
TRBJ2-2 | TRBV6-5 | TRBD1 | - | 14 | CASSLGTGVGELFF | TGTGCCAGCAGCCTCGGGACAGGGGTAGGGGAGCTGTTTTTT
TRBJ2-7 | TRBV9 | - | few | 13 | CASSPRQDYEQYF | TGTGCCAGCAGCCCGAGACAGGACTACGAGCAGTACTTC
TRBJ2-2 | TRBV6-1 | TRBD1 | - | 14 | CASRGNRGFGELFF | TGTGCCAGCAGGGGCAACAGGGGTTTCGGGGAGCTGTTTTTT
TRBJ2-3 | TRBV6-4 | TRBD2 | many | 16 | CASSESSGGPTDTQYF | TGTGCCAGCAGTGAGTCTAGCGGGGGGCCCACAGATACGCAGTATTTT
TRBJ2-4 | TRBV7-2 | - | few | 13 | CASTPGPTGPQYF | TGTGCCAGCACCCCAGGCCCCACAGGACCCCAGTACTTC
TRBJ1-2 | TRBV20-1 | TRBD1 | - | 13 | CSASHTGDSGYTF | TGCAGTGCTAGTCATACAGGGGATTCGGGCTACACCTTC
TRBJ2-3 | TRBV4-2 | TRBD2 | few | 17 | CASSRRPLAGSTDTQYF | TGTGCCAGCAGCCGAAGGCCCCTAGCGGGCAGCACAGATACGCAGTATTTT
TRBJ1-5 | TRBV6-6 | - | - | 16 | CATTGLGEGSNQPQHF | TGTGCCACGACAGGACTTGGGGAAGGTAGCAATCAGCCCCAGCATTTT
TRBJ1-1 | TRBV5-1 | - | - | 14 | CASSSGEGTTEAFF | TGCGCCAGCAGCTCAGGGGAGGGGACCACTGAAGCTTTCTTT
TRBJ1-5 | TRBV7-2 | - | few | 13 | CASSKTRGEPQHF | TGTGCCAGCAGCAAAACGAGGGGTGAGCCCCAGCATTTT
TRBJ2-1 | TRBV11-2 | - | few | 15 | CASSIPGRSAREQFF | TGTGCCAGCAGCATACCGGGTAGGTCCGCGCGTGAGCAGTTCTTC
TRBJ2-5 | TRBV5-5 | TRBD1 | few | 16 | CASSPLALTGGKTQYF | TGTGCCAGCAGCCCGTTAGCCCTGACAGGGGGAAAGACCCAGTACTTC
TRBJ2-3 | TRBV25-1 | - | few | 15 | CASSESQGYPDTQYF | TGTGCCAGCAGTGAATCCCAGGGTTACCCAGATACGCAGTATTTT
TRBJ2-3 | TRBV7-2 | - | - | 15 | CASSRSGLSTDTQYF | TGTGCCAGCAGCCGGAGCGGGCTCAGCACAGATACGCAGTATTTT
TRBJ2-1 | TRBV2 | - | few | 14 | CASKFRSTYNEQFF | TGTGCCAGCAAGTTCCGGTCGACTTACAATGAGCAGTTCTTC
TRBJ1-4 | TRBV6-6 | TRBD1 | few | 13 | CASKRDSNEKLFF | TGTGCCAGCAAACGGGACAGTAATGAAAAACTGTTTTTT
TRBJ2-7 | TRBV5-1 | - | few | 16 | CASRLGGFQVSYEQYF | TGCGCCAGCAGATTGGGCGGATTCCAAGTTTCCTACGAGCAGTACTTC
TRBJ2-5 | TRBV12-3/TRBV12-4 | - | - | 14 | CASRTGTVKETQYF | TGTGCCAGCAGAACCGGGACCGTTAAGGAGACCCAGTACTTC
TRBJ2-5 | TRBV4-1 | TRBD1 | once | 15 | CASSQGTGDGGTQYF | TGCGCCAGCAGCCAGGGGACAGGGGACGGGGGTACCCAGTACTTC
TRBJ1-1 | TRBV2 | - | few | 14 | CASRGLVSDTEAFF | TGTGCCAGCAGAGGTCTAGTTTCGGATACTGAAGCTTTCTTT
TRBJ1-1 | TRBV5-5 | - | few | 12 | CASSPGPGEAFF | TGTGCCAGCAGCCCGGGCCCCGGGGAAGCTTTCTTT
TRBJ1-4 | TRBV4-3 | - | - | 17 | CASSQKKTGPYNEKLFF | TGCGCCAGCAGCCAAAAAAAAACAGGGCCATATAATGAAAAACTGTTTTTT
TRBJ2-3 | TRBV7-2 | TRBD2 | few | 16 | CASSSGLAGGADTQYF | TGTGCCAGCAGCTCGGGACTAGCGGGGGGGGCAGATACGCAGTATTTT
TRBJ1-2 | TRBV21-1 | - | - | 13 | CASSKVVSYGYTF | TGTGCCAGCAGCAAAGTTGTGAGTTATGGCTACACCTTC
TRBJ2-1 | TRBV9 | TRBD1 | - | 16 | CASSGGGTGTHNEQFF | TGTGCCAGCAGCGGTGGTGGGACAGGGACCCACAATGAGCAGTTCTTC
TRBJ2-3 | TRBV12-3/TRBV12-4 | - | many | 13 | CASSFEGSDTQYF | TGTGCCAGCAGTTTTGAGGGGTCAGATACGCAGTATTTT
TRBJ1-5 | TRBV7-8 | - | - | 18 | CASSLAPFGRGVDQPQHF | TGTGCCAGCAGCTTAGCGCCCTTTGGGAGAGGGGTCGATCAGCCCCAGCATTTT
TRBJ2-7 | TRBV5-1 | - | - | 15 | CASSAYGGTSYEQYF | TGCGCCAGCAGCGCCTACGGAGGCACCTCCTACGAGCAGTACTTC
TRBJ2-7 | TRBV20-1 | - | few | 13 | CSAIPPGSYEQYF | TGCAGTGCTATCCCCCCCGGGTCCTACGAGCAGTACTTC